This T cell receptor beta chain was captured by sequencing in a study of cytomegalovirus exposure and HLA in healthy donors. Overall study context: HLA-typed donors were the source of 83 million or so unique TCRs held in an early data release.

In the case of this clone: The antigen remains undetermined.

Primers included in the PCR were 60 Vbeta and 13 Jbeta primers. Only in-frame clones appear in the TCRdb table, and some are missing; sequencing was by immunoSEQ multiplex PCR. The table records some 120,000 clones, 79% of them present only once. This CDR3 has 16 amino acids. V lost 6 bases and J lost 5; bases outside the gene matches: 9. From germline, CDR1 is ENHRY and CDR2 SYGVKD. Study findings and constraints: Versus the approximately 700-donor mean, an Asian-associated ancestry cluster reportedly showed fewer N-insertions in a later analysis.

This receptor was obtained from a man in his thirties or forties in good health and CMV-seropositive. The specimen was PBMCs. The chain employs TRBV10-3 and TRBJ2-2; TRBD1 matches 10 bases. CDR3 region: CAIREGTGEITGELFF. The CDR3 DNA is TGTGCCATCAGAGAGGGGACAGGGGAAATTACCGGGGAGCTGTTTTTT.